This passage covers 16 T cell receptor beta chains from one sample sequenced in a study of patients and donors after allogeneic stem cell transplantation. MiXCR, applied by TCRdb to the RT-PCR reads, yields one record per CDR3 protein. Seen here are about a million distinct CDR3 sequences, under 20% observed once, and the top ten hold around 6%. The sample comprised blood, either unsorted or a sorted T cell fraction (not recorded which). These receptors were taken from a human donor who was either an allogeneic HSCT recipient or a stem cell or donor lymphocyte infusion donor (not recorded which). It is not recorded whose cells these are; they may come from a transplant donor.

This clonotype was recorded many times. CDR3 sequence reads: CASSPTTLSTEAFF. In DNA form, the CDR3 reads TGTGCCAGCAGCCCCACGACTCTATCGACTGAAGCTTTCTTT. The chain combines TRBV7-9 with TRBJ1-1; D is undetermined. The length of the CDR3 is 14 residues. Germline CDR1 SEHNR, CDR2 FQNEAQ (reference sequence). Trimming removed 5 bases at V and 5 bases at J, with 15 bases between.

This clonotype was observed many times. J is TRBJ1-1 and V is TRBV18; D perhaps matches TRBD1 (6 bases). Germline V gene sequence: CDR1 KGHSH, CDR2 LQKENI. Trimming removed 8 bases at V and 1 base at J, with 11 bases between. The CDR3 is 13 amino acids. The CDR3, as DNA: TGTGCCAGCAGCCCGGGACAGAACACTGAAGCTTTCTTT. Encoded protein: CASSPGQNTEAFF.

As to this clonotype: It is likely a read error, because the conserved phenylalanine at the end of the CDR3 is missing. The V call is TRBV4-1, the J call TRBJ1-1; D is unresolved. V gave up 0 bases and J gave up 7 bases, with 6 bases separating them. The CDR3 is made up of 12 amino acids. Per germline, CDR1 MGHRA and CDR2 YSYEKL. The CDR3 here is CASSQESGEAFS. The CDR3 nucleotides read TGCGCCAGCAGCCAAGAGTCTGGTGAAGCTTTCTCT.

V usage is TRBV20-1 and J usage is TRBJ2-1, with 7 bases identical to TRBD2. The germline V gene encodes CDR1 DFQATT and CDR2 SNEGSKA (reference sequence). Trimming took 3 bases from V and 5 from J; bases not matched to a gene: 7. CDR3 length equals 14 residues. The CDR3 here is CSARSGKANNEQFF. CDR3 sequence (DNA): TGCAGTGCTAGGAGCGGGAAAGCTAACAATGAGCAGTTCTTC.

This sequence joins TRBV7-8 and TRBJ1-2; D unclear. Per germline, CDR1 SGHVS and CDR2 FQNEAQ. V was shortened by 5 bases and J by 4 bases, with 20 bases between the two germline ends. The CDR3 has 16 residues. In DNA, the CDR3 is TGTGCCAGCAGCCCGTATCCCGACGGAAACTTCTATGGCTACACCTTC. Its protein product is CASSPYPDGNFYGYTF.

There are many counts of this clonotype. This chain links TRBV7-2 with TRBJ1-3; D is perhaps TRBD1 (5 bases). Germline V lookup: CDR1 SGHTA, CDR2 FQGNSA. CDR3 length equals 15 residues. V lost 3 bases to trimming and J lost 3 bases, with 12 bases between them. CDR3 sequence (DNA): TGTGCCAGCAGCTTCGACGGGGGATATGGAAACACCATATATTTT. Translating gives CASSFDGGYGNTIYF.

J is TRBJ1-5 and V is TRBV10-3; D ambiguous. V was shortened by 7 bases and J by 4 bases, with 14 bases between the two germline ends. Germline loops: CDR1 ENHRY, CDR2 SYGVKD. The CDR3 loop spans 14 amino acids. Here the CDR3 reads CAITSDGGNQPQHF. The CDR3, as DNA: TGTGCCATCACTTCGGACGGCGGGAATCAGCCCCAGCATTTT.

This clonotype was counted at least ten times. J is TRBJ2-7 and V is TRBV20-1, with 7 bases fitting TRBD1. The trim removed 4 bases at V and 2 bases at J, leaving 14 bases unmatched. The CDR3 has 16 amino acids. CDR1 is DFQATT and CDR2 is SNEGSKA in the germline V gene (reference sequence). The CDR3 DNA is TGCAGTGCTACGCCTCTACAGGGGTACCCAACCTACGAGCAGTACTTC. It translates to CSATPLQGYPTYEQYF.

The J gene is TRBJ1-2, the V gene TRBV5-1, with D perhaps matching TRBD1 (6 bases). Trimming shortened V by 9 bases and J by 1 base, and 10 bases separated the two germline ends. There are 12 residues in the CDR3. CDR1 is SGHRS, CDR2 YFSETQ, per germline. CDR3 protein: CATGGGNYGYTF. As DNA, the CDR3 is TGCGCCACCGGAGGGGGTAACTATGGCTACACCTTC.

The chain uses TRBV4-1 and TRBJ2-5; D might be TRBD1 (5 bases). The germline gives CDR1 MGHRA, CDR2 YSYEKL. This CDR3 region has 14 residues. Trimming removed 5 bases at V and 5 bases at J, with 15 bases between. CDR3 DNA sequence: TGCGCCAGCAGCTCACCTTGGGGCCTTGAGACCCAGTACTTC. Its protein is CASSSPWGLETQYF.

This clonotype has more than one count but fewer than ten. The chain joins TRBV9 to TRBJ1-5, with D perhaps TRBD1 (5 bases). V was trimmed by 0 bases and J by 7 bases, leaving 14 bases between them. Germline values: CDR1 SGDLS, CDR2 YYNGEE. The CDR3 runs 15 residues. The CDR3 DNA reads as TGTGCCAGCAGCGTAGATGGGGGAGGTGGACAGCCCCAGCATTTT. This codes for CASSVDGGGGQPQHF. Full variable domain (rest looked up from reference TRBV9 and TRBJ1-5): DSGVTQTPKHLITATGQRVTLRCSPRSGDLSVYWYQQSLDQGLQFLIQYYNGEERAKGNILERFSAQQFPDLHSELNLSSLELGDSALYFCASSVDGGGGQPQHFGDGTRLSIL.

CDR3 DNA: TGCAGTGCTAGGAGGGAGACCGAAAACACCATATATTTT. Translation gives CSARRETENTIYF. The chain combines TRBV20-1 with TRBJ1-3, with D hard to call. V shed 3 bases and J shed 6 bases, with 12 bases lying between them. The CDR3 totals 13 residues. In germline, CDR1 is DFQATT, CDR2 SNEGSKA (reference sequence).

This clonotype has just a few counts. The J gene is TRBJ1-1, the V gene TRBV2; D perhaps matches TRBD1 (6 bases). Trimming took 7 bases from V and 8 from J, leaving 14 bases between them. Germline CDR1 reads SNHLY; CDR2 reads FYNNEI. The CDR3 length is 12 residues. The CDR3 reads CASKSSQGEAFF. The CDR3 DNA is TGTGCCAGCAAATCGTCACAGGGCGAAGCTTTCTTT.

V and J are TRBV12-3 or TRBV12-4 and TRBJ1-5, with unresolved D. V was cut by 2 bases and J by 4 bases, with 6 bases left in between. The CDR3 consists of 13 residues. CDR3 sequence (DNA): TGTGCCAGCAGTTTACAACGGAATCAGCCCCAGCATTTT. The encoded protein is CASSLQRNQPQHF.

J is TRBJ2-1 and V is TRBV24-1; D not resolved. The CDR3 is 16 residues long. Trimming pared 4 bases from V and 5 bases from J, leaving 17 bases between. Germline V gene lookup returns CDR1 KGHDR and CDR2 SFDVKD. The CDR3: CATSETLGSINNEQFF. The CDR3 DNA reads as TGTGCCACCAGTGAAACGCTGGGATCAATCAACAATGAGCAGTTCTTC.

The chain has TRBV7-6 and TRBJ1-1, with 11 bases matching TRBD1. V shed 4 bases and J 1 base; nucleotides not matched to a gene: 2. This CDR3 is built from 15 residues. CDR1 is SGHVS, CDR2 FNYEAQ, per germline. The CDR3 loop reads CASSSGQGANTEAFF. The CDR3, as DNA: TGTGCCAGCAGCTCCGGACAGGGGGCGAACACTGAAGCTTTCTTT.